What follows describes a single T cell receptor beta chain. The target antigen is unknown. These data originate in a study of CD8 T cells in ankylosing spondylitis. Study results and caveats: CD8+ by phenotype, disease-linked clones were relatively rare in peripheral blood. In ankylosing spondylitis blood, a motif of seven or eight highly homologous TCR beta variants appeared characteristic. There was reportedly significant enrichment of clones that were disease-linked in matched ankylosing spondylitis synovial fluid.

This CDR3 is built from 16 residues. Trimming stripped 4 bases from V and 4 bases from J, with 19 bases between. Germline CDR1 SNHLY, CDR2 FYNNEI. TCRdb ran MiXCR on the 5' RACE reads and lists one entry per CDR3 protein. The table lists some 150,000 distinct CDR3 sequences, roughly 44% of them singletons. The sequencing sample was made of synovial fluid, either unsorted or a sorted T cell fraction (not recorded which). The chain joins TRBV2 to TRBJ2-5; D tentatively reads TRBD1 or TRBD2 (5 bases each). This sequence was found in a male donor with ankylosing spondylitis. CDR3: CASSAFRGPGGETQYF. For the CDR3, the DNA is TGTGCCAGCAGTGCGTTTAGGGGCCCCGGAGGAGAGACCCAGTACTTC.